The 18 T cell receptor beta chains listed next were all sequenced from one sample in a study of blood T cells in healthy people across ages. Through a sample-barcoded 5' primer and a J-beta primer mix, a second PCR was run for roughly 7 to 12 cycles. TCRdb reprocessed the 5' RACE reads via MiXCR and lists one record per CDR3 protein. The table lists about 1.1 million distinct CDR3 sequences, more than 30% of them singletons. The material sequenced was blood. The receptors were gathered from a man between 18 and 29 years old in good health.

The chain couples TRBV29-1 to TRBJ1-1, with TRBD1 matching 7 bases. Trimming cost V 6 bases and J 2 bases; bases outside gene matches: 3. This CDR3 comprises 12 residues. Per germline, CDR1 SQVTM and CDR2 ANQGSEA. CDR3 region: CSVGDSNTEAFF. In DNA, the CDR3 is TGCAGCGTGGGGGACAGTAACACTGAAGCTTTCTTT. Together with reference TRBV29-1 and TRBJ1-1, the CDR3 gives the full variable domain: SAVISQKPSRDICQRGTSLTIQCQVDSQVTMMFWYRQQPGQSLTLIATANQGSEATYESGFVIDKFPISRPNLTFSTLTVSNMSPEDSSIYLCSVGDSNTEAFFGQGTRLTVV.

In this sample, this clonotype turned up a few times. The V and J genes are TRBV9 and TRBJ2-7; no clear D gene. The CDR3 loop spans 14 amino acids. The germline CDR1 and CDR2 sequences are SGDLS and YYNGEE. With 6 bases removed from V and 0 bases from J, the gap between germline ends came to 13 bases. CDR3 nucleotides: TGTGCCAGCATTTCTACAGAGAGCTCCTACGAGCAGTACTTC. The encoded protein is CASISTESSYEQYF.

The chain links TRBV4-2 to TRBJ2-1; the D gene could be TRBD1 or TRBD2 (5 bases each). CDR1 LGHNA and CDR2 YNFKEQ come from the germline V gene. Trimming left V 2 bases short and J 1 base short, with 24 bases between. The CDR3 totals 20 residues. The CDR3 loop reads CASSQKLPNLGTPSYNEQFF. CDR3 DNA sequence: TGTGCCAGCAGCCAAAAGCTCCCAAATCTTGGGACGCCTTCCTACAATGAGCAGTTCTTC.

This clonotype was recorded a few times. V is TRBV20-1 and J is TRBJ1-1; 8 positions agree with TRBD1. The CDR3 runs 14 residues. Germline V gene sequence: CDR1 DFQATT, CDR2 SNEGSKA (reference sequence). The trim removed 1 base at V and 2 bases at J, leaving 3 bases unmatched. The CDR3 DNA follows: TGCAGTGCTAGAGTTGACAGGGGCAACACTGAAGCTTTCTTT. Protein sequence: CSARVDRGNTEAFF.

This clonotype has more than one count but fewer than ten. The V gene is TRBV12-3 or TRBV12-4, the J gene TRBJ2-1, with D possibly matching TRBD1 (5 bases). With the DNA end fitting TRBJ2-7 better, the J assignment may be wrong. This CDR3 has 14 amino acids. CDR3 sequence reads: CASSRVRSDNEQYF. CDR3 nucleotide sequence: TGTGCCAGCAGTCGAGTAAGGTCGGACAATGAGCAGTACTTC.

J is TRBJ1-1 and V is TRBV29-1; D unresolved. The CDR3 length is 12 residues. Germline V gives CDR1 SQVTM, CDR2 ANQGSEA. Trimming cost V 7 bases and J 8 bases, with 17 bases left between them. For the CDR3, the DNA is TGCAGCGCCTCCCATGAAGGACGGGAAGCTTTCTTT. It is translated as CSASHEGREAFF.

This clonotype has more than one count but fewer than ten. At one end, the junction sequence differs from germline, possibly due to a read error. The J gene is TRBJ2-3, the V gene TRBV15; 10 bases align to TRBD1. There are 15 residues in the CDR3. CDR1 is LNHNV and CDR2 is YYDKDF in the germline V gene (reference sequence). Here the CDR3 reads CATSFGQGGTDAQYF. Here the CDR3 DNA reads TGTGCCACCAGCTTCGGACAGGGGGGCACAGATGCGCAGTATTTT. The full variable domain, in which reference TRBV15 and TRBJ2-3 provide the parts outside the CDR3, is DAMVIQNPRYQVTQFGKPVTLSCSQTLNHNVMYWYQQKSSQAPKLLFHYYDKDFNNEADTPDNFQSRRPNTSFCFLDIRSPGLGDTAMYLCATSFGQGGTDAQYFGPGTRLTVL.

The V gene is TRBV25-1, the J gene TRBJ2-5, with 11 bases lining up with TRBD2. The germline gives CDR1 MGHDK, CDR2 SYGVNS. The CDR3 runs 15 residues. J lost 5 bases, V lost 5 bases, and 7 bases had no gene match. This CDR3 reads CASSSSLAGGETQYF. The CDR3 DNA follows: TGTGCCAGCAGTTCATCTCTAGCGGGGGGTGAGACCCAGTACTTC.

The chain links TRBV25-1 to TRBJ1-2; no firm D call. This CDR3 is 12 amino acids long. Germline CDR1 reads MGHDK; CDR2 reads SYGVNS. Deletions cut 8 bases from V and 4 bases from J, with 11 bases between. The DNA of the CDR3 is TGTGCCAGCCATGGGGTGGGCTATGGCTACACCTTC. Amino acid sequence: CASHGVGYGYTF.

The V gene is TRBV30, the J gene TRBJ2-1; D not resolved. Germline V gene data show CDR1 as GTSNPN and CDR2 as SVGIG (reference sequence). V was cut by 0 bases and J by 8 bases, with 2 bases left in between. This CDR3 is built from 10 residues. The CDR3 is CAWSVDEQFF. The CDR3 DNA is TGTGCCTGGAGTGTAGATGAGCAGTTCTTC.

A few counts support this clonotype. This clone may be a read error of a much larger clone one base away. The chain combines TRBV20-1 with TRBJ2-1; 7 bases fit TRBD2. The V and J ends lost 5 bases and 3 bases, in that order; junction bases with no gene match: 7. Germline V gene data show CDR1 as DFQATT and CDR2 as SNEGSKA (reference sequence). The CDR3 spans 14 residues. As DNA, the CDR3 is TGCAGTGCTGTCGGACGGGACTACTACAATGAGCAGTTCTTC. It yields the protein CSAVGRDYYNEQFF.

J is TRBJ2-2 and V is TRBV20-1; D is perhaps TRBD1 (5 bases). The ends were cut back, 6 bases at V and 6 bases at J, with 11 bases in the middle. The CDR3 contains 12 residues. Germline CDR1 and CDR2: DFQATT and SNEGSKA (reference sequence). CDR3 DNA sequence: TGCAGTGCAAGTCCAGGGCCCGGGGAGCTGTTTTTT. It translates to CSASPGPGELFF.

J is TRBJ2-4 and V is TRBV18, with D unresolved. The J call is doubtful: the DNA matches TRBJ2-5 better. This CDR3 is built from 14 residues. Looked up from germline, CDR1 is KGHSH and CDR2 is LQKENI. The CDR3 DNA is TGTGCCAGCTCACCAGCCACAGTCCAAGAGACCCAGTACTTC. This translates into CASSPATVQETQYF.

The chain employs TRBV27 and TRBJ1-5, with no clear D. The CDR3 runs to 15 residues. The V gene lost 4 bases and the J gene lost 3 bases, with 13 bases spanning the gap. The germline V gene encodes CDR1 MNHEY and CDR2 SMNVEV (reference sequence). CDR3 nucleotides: TGTGCCAGCAGTTCCTTTCCGAGGGACAATCAGCCCCAGCATTTT. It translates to CASSSFPRDNQPQHF.

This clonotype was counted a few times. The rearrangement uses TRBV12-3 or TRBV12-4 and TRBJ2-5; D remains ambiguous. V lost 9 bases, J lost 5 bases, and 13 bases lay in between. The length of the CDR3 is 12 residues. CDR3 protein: CASSRRLETQYF. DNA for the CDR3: TGTGCCAGTAGCCGCCGCTTGGAGACCCAGTACTTC.

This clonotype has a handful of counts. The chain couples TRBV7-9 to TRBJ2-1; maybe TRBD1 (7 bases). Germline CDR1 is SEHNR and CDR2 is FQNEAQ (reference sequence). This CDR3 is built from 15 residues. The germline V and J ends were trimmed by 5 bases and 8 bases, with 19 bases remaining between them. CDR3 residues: CASSPLPPGGHEQFF. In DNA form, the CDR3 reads TGTGCCAGCAGCCCTCTTCCTCCAGGGGGGCATGAGCAGTTCTTC. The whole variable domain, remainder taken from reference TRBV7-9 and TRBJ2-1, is DTGVSQNPRHKITKRGQNVTFRCDPISEHNRLYWYRQTLGQGPEFLTYFQNEAQLEKSRLLSDRFSAERPKGSFSTLEIQRTEQGDSAMYLCASSPLPPGGHEQFFGPGTRLTVL.

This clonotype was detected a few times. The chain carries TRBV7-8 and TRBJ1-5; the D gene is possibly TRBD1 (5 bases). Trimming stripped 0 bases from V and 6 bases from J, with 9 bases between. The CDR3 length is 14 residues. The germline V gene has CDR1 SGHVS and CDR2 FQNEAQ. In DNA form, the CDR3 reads TGTGCCAGCAGCTTAGCCAGGGAAGGTCAGCCCCAGCATTTT. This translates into CASSLAREGQPQHF.

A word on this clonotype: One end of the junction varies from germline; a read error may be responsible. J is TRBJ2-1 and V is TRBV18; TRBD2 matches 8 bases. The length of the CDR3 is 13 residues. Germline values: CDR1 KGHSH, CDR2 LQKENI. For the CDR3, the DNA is TGTGCCGGCTCACCCGGGACTAGCAATGAGCAGTTCTTC. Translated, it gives CAGSPGTSNEQFF. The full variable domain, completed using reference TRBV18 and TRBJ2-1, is NAGVMQNPRHLVRRRGQEARLRCSPMKGHSHVYWYRQLPEEGLKFMVYLQKENIIDESGMPKERFSAEFPKEGPSILRIQQVVRGDSAAYFCAGSPGTSNEQFFGPGTRLTVL.